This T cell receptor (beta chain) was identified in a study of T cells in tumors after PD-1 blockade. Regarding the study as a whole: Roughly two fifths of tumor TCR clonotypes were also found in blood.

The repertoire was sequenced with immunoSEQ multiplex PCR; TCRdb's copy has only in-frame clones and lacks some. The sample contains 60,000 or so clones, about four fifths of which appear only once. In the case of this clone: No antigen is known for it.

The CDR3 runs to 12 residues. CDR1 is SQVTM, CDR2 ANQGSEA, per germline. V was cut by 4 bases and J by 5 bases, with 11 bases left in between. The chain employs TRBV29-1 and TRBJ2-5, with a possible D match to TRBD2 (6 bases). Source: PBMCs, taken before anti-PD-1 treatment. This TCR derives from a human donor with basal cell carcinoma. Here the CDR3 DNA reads TGCAGCGTTGCGGTGGGGAGGGAGACCCAGTACTTC. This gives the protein CSVAVGRETQYF.